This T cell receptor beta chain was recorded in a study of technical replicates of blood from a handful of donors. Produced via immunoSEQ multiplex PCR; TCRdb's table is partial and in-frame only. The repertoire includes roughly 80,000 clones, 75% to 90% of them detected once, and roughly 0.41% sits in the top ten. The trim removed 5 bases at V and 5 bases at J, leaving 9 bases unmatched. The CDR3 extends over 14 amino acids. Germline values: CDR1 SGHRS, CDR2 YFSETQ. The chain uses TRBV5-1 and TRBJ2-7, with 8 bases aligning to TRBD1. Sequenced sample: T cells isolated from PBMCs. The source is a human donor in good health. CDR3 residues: CASRSDREIDEQYF. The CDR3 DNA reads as TGCGCCAGCAGGTCGGACAGGGAAATCGACGAGCAGTACTTC.